Below, one TCR beta chain is given with its context. Its target is not known. This sample stems from a study of cytomegalovirus exposure and HLA in healthy donors. Looking at the study overall: The 100 to 150 validation repertoires and the approximately 700 first-cohort repertoires shared a platform, a later analysis reported.

This CDR3 contains 14 residues. Unmatched junction bases numbered 6, after V lost 4 bases and J lost 10 bases. CDR1 and CDR2 (germline): SEHNR, FQNEAQ (reference sequence). Sequenced by immunoSEQ multiplex PCR; TCRdb stores in-frame clones only, minus some. This table holds approximately 90,000 clones, approximately 96% found once. Study outcomes and limitations: Overall, some 160 TCR beta chains were annotated as cytomegalovirus-associated.

Input material: PBMCs. The gene calls are TRBV7-9 and TRBJ2-1, with 11 bases aligning to TRBD2. This TCR came from a man aged 18 to 35 in good health and CMV-seronegative. CDR3 nucleotides: TGTGCCAGCAGCTCCGGGACTAGCGGTTGGGAGCAGTTCTTC. This gives the protein CASSSGTSGWEQFF.